A single sample is the source of the 8 T cell receptor beta chains below, sequenced in a study of blood T cell repertoires in COVID-19. Profiling relied on immunoSEQ multiplex PCR, and the TCRdb table lists in-frame clones only, not all of them. The sample lists over 200,000 clones; more than 85% were seen once. Sequencing used peripheral blood. The receptor set was obtained from a man aged 60 to 69 with COVID-19, enrolled during active disease.

This chain connects TRBV11-2 to TRBJ1-1; D is unclear. The CDR3 runs to 15 residues. Germline loops: CDR1 SGHAT, CDR2 FQNNGV. V was pared by 5 bases and J by 0 bases, with 13 bases between. CDR3 loop: CASSAGATLNTEAFF. CDR3 nucleotide sequence: TGTGCCAGCAGCGCAGGTGCGACCCTGAACACTGAAGCTTTCTTT.

The rearrangement uses TRBV25-1 and TRBJ1-5; 7 bases line up with TRBD1. V was pared by 2 bases and J by 2 bases, with 3 bases of the junction left unmatched. Germline V gene lookup returns CDR1 MGHDK and CDR2 SYGVNS. The CDR3 has 15 residues. CDR3 bases: TGTGCCAGCAGTGAAAGTACAGGGGGCAATCAGCCCCAGCATTTT. This translates into CASSESTGGNQPQHF. The variable domain in full, completed from reference TRBV25-1 and TRBJ1-5, reads EADIYQTPRYLVIGTGKKITLECSQTMGHDKMYWYQQDPGMELHLIHYSYGVNSTEKGDLSSESTVSRIRTEHFPLTLESARPSHTSQYLCASSESTGGNQPQHFGDGTRLSIL.

The chain carries TRBV9 and TRBJ1-2, with D hard to call. From germline, CDR1 is SGDLS and CDR2 YYNGEE. The CDR3 is made up of 13 amino acids. Trimming took 4 bases from V and 4 from J, leaving 11 bases between them. The CDR3 sequence is CASSRESAYGYTF. DNA of the CDR3: TGTGCCAGCAGCCGGGAGTCGGCCTATGGCTACACCTTC.

This clone was found once. The CDR3 spells CASSQEARNSPLHF. CDR3 DNA sequence: TGTGCCAGCAGCCAGGAAGCGAGGAATTCACCCCTCCACTTT. V is TRBV14 and J is TRBJ1-6; D uncertain. With 3 bases removed from V and 7 bases from J, the gap between germline ends came to 10 bases. CDR1 and CDR2 from the germline V gene are SGHDN and FVKESK. The CDR3 length is 14 residues.

The genes are TRBV18 and TRBJ1-6, with 8 bases matching TRBD1. Germline V gene sequence: CDR1 KGHSH, CDR2 LQKENI. J lost 5 bases, V lost 2 bases, and 5 bases had no gene match. CDR3 length: 16 amino acids. This chain's CDR3 is CASSPRGQANNSPLHF. DNA for the CDR3: TGTGCCAGCTCACCAAGGGGACAGGCTAATAATTCACCCCTCCACTTT.

The rearrangement uses TRBV12-3 or TRBV12-4 and TRBJ2-7, with TRBD2 as a possible D gene (6 bases). This CDR3 is built from 12 residues. Trimming removed 2 bases from V and 10 bases from J, with 12 bases in between. The CDR3 is CASSLSGTLQYF. CDR3 sequence (DNA): TGTGCCAGCAGTTTATCCGGGACTCTCCAGTACTTC.

The V gene is TRBV6-6, the J gene TRBJ1-2; D call uncertain. V was shortened by 7 bases and J by 4 bases, with 10 bases between the two germline ends. CDR1 is MNHNY and CDR2 is SVGAGI in the germline V gene (reference sequence). This CDR3 spans 12 amino acids. This CDR3 reads CASTSGSYGYTF. The CDR3 DNA reads as TGTGCCAGCACAAGCGGATCCTATGGCTACACCTTC.

The chain carries TRBV6-1 and TRBJ1-5; TRBD1 matches 7 bases. The J segment lost 2 bases and the V segment lost 3 bases, leaving 7 bases of the junction unmatched. The CDR3 is made up of 16 amino acids. Germline V gives CDR1 MNHNS, CDR2 SASEGT. The CDR3 nucleotides are TGTGCCAGCAGTGATTCGCCAGGGGGTGGCAATCAGCCCCAGCATTTT. Translating gives CASSDSPGGGNQPQHF.